This T cell receptor (beta chain) was observed in a study of identical twins. The CDR3 sequence is 17 residues long. With V trimmed by 4 bases and J by 4 bases, 9 bases remained unmatched. Germline values: CDR1 SGDLS, CDR2 YYNGEE. Using its own MiXCR run on the 5' RACE reads, TCRdb lists one record per CDR3 protein. The sample consists of 450,000 or so distinct CDR3 sequences, 20% to 25% of them appearing once. The same sample was also used in a study of T cells expressing NK-cell markers.

The sequenced sample consisted of CD4+ T cells sorted from blood. The sequence came from a woman aged 18-29 years in good health. The rearrangement joins TRBV9 to TRBJ2-6; TRBD1 agrees at 9 bases. Written as DNA, the CDR3 is TGTGCCAGCAGCCCTAGACAGGGGGGGTCGGGGGCCAACGTCCTGACTTTC. It translates to CASSPRQGGSGANVLTF.